Included here is one T cell receptor beta chain sequence, with context. V was clipped by 7 bases and J by 2 bases; unmatched bases: 7. Germline V CDR1 and CDR2: LNHDA, SQIVND (reference sequence). The CDR3 consists of 15 residues. The data were taken from a study of cytomegalovirus exposure and HLA in healthy donors. PCR involved 60 Vbeta and 13 Jbeta primers. The assay was immunoSEQ multiplex PCR, and TCRdb's table has in-frame clones only and misses some. The sample shows some 250,000 clones, about 81% of them seen only once. The chain employs TRBV19 and TRBJ2-2; 7 nucleotides match TRBD1. The sample consisted of PBMCs. This receptor was taken from a woman in her sixties or seventies in good health and CMV-seropositive. The CDR3 here is CASTTGTANTGELFF. The CDR3 DNA is TGTGCCAGTACAACCGGGACAGCAAACACCGGGGAGCTGTTTTTT.